The sample holds a few counts of the clone carrying this TCR beta chain. As handled by the study authors: Reference gene primer amplification gave nucleated cell count estimates. Method: immunoSEQ multiplex PCR; TCRdb's copy keeps in-frame clones and lacks some. Clone size and the V and J calls come from that table; the DNA yielded D and trimming. This table holds about 250,000 clones, under 85% found once. This entry is derived from a study of blood T cell repertoires in COVID-19. Study-wide context: The cDNA or gDNA used as material had been derived from T cells, B-cell-depleted T cells, or PBMCs.

The CDR3 is 13 residues long. Trimming stripped 3 bases from V and 6 bases from J, with 14 bases between. Germline V gene data show CDR1 as GTSNPN and CDR2 as SVGIG (reference sequence). The sample was peripheral blood. This chain uses TRBV30 with TRBJ1-2, with D maybe TRBD1 (5 bases). The source is a woman aged 40 to 49 with active or convalescent COVID-19. CDR3 DNA: TGTGCCTGGAGCTGGGGCCGCGGTGATGGCTACACCTTC. It yields the protein CAWSWGRGDGYTF. Based on the CDR3 plus reference TRBV30 and TRBJ1-2, the full variable domain is SQTIHQWPATLVQPVGSPLSLECTVEGTSNPNLYWYRQAAGRGLQLLFYSVGIGQISSEVPQNLSASRPQDRQFILSSKKLLLSDSGFYLCAWSWGRGDGYTFGSGTRLTVV.